Given below is one T cell receptor (beta chain) in context. The data were obtained in a study of blood T cell repertoires in COVID-19. In Seattle, patients joined the study during active infection and were tracked longitudinally. Some clones are missing from TCRdb's copy, which holds only in-frame ones; the method was immunoSEQ multiplex PCR. The repertoire holds about 250,000 clones, with about 83% as singletons. Source material: peripheral blood. This sequence originates from a woman of 80 years or more with COVID-19, enrolled during active disease.

Here the CDR3 DNA reads TGCGCCAGCAGCTTGGAAGGCGCTGGTACCGGCGGCGAGCAGTACGTC. Translated, it gives CASSLEGAGTGGEQYV. V usage is TRBV5-1 and J usage is TRBJ2-7; D is undetermined. Trimming pared 0 bases from V and 6 bases from J, leaving 19 bases between. The CDR3 consists of 16 residues. CDR1 and CDR2 (germline): SGHRS, YFSETQ.